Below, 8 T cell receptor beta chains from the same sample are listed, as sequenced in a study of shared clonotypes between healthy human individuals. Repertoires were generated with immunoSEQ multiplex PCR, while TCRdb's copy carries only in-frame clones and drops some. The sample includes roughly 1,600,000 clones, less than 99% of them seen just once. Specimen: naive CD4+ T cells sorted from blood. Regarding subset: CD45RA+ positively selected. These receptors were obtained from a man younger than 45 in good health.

The CDR3 DNA reads TGTGCCAGCAGCTTAGTTACAGGGATCCAGTTGGCAGATACGCAGTATTTT. Protein: CASSLVTGIQLADTQYF. V is TRBV7-9 and J is TRBJ2-3; the D gene is possibly TRBD1 (6 bases). V lost 1 base and J 4 bases, leaving 18 bases between the germline ends. From germline, CDR1 is SEHNR and CDR2 FQNEAQ (reference sequence). The CDR3 covers 17 residues. Full variable domain (outside the CDR3, taken from reference TRBV7-9 and TRBJ2-3): DTGVSQNPRHKITKRGQNVTFRCDPISEHNRLYWYRQTLGQGPEFLTYFQNEAQLEKSRLLSDRFSAERPKGSFSTLEIQRTEQGDSAMYLCASSLVTGIQLADTQYFGPGTRLTVL.

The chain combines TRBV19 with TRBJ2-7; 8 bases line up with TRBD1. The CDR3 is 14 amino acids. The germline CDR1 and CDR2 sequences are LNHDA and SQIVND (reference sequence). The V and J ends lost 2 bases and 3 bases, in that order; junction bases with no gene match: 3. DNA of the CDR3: TGTGCCAGTAGTATACAGGGGGCGGACTACGAGCAGTACTTC. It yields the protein CASSIQGADYEQYF.

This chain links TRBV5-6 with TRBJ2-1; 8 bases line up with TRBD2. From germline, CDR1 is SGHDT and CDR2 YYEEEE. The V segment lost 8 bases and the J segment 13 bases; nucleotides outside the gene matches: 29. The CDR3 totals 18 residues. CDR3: CASTMGFALRRTSSAQFF. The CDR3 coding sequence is TGTGCCAGTACGATGGGGTTCGCCCTGCGCCGGACTAGCTCCGCACAGTTCTTC.

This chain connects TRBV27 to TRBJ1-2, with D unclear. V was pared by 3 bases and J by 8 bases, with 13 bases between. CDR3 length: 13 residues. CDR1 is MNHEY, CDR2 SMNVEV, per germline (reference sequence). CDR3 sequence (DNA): TGTGCCAGCAGTTTTTCTTCGGTCATCGGCTACACCTTC. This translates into CASSFSSVIGYTF.

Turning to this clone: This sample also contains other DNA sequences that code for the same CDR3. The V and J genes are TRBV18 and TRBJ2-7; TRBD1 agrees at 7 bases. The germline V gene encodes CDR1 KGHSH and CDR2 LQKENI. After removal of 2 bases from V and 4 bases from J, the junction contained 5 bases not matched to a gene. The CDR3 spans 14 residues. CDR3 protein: CASSPLGGAYEQYF. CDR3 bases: TGTGCCAGCTCACCATTAGGGGGCGCGTACGAGCAGTACTTC.

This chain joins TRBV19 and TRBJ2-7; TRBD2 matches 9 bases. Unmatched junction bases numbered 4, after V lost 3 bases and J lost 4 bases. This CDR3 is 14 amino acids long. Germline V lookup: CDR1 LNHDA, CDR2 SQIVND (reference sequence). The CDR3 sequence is CASSISGSWYEQYF. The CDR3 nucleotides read TGTGCCAGTAGTATTAGCGGGAGCTGGTACGAGCAGTACTTC.

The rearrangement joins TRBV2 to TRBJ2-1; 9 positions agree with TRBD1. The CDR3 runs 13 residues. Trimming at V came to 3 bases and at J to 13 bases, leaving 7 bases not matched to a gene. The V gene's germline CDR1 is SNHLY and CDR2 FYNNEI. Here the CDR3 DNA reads TGTGCCAGCAGTGAGTTCGGACAGGGGACACAGTTCTTC. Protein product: CASSEFGQGTQFF.

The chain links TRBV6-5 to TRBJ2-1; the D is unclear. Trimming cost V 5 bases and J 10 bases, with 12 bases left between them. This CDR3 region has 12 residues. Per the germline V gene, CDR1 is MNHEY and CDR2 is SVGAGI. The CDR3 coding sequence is TGTGCCAGCAGTCCCGGACCGCGAGAGCAGTTCTTC. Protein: CASSPGPREQFF.